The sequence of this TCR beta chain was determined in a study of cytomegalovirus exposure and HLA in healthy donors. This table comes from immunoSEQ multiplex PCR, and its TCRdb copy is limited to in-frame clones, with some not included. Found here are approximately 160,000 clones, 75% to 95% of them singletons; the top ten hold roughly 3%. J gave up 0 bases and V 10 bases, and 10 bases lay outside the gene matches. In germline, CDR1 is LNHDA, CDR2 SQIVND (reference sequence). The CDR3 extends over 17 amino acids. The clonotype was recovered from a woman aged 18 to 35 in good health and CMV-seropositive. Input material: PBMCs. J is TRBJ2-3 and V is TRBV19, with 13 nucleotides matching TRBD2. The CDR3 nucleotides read TGTGCCACCACGCGACTAGCGGGGGGCTCGAGCACAGATACGCAGTATTTT. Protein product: CATTRLAGGSSTDTQYF.